This TCR beta chain was found in a study of OX40 agonist ivuxolimab in advanced cancers. Study-level background: A mean age of about 56 years, range about 20 to 79, was recorded, and over 65% were male.

Profiling relied on immunoSEQ multiplex PCR, and the TCRdb table lists in-frame clones only, not all of them. The sample holds under 150,000 clones, 85% to 95% seen once. Germline loops: CDR1 LNHDA, CDR2 SQIVND (reference sequence). CDR3 length: 11 amino acids. Trimming removed 5 bases at V and 6 bases at J, with 2 bases between. This receptor was obtained from an adult with an advanced solid tumor such as melanoma, head and neck, liver or kidney cancer. The sequencing here drew on CD4+ or CD8+ T cells sorted from blood, taken in a trial of the OX40 agonist ivuxolimab. The chain combines TRBV19 with TRBJ1-6; no reliable D call. CDR3 in amino acids: CASSGNSPLHF. Written as DNA, the CDR3 is TGTGCCAGTAGTGGTAATTCACCCCTCCACTTT.